The entry below gives a single T cell receptor beta chain sequence along with its context. The V gene's germline CDR1 is LGHNA and CDR2 YNFKEQ. V shed 1 base and J 4 bases; nucleotides not matched to a gene: 3. This CDR3 has 15 amino acids. The data were obtained in a study of somatic mutations in cytotoxic T cells in rheumatoid arthritis. TCRdb's table, derived via immunoSEQ multiplex PCR, lists solely in-frame clones and lacks some. This sample has some 14,000 clones, with 85% to 95% found just once. The chain has TRBV4-2 and TRBJ1-2, with 10 bases matching TRBD1. The receptor comes from a man in his 70s with rheumatoid arthritis. The sample comprised CD4+ T cells sorted from blood. The DNA for the CDR3 is TGTGCCAGCAGCCAAGGGACAGGGGGGAGCTATGGCTACACCTTC. Its translation: CASSQGTGGSYGYTF.